The next 16 T cell receptor beta chains were all read from a single sample in a study of blood T cell repertoires in COVID-19. The assay was immunoSEQ multiplex PCR, and TCRdb's table has in-frame clones only and misses some. The profile shows more than 120,000 clones, around 84% of them singletons. The material sequenced was peripheral blood. These receptors originate from a human donor in a cohort sampled during active COVID-19.

V gene TRBV5-1 combines with J gene TRBJ2-2; TRBD1 matches 8 bases. Germline V gene data show CDR1 as SGHRS and CDR2 as YFSETQ. This CDR3 has 15 amino acids. Trimming removed 7 bases from V and 3 bases from J; junction bases left unmatched: 8. The CDR3 DNA is TGCGCCAGCTCACGGACAGGGTCGGACACCGGGGAGCTGTTTTTT. As protein: CASSRTGSDTGELFF.

About this clone: One end of the junction does not line up with germline, which may come from a read error. The V gene is TRBV7-7, the J gene TRBJ2-1, with TRBD2 matching over 9 bases. The CDR3 has 15 amino acids. Germline CDR1 and CDR2: SSHAT and FNYEAQ (reference sequence). CDR3 sequence reads: CASSQAVAGVGEQFF. For the CDR3, the DNA is TGTGCTAGCAGCCAAGCGGTAGCGGGAGTCGGGGAGCAGTTCTTC.

The chain recombines TRBV11-2 with TRBJ2-5; TRBD2 aligns across 7 bases. The germline CDR1 and CDR2 sequences are SGHAT and FQNNGV. After removal of 5 bases from V and 3 bases from J, the junction contained 12 bases not matched to a gene. This CDR3 is 16 amino acids long. Here the CDR3 DNA reads TGTGCCAGCAGCCCCCGTTTAGGTGCGGGAGAAGAGACCCAGTACTTC. It encodes CASSPRLGAGEETQYF.

The chain has TRBV2 and TRBJ2-2; 10 positions match TRBD2. The CDR3 is 14 residues long. V trimming: 9 bases; J trimming: 4 bases; junction bases outside the gene matches: 5. The V gene's germline CDR1 is SNHLY and CDR2 FYNNEI. The CDR3 DNA follows: TGTGCCAGATCTAGCGGGAGTTCCACCGGGGAGCTGTTTTTT. Its protein is CARSSGSSTGELFF.

This chain links TRBV7-2 with TRBJ1-3; unclear D gene. The V end lost 2 bases, the J end lost 4 bases, and 15 bases lay between the germline ends. The germline V gene has CDR1 SGHTA and CDR2 FQGNSA. CDR3 length: 16 amino acids. CDR3 DNA sequence: TGTGCCAGCAGCTTACAAATCTCGGGATTCGGAAACACCATATATTTT. Its translation: CASSLQISGFGNTIYF.

The chain is built from TRBV6-1 and TRBJ1-1; D is unresolved. This CDR3 region has 14 residues. Per the germline V gene, CDR1 is MNHNS and CDR2 is SASEGT. V was clipped by 2 bases and J by 0 bases, with 7 bases between them. The CDR3 loop is CASSETHMNTEAFF. Here the CDR3 DNA reads TGTGCCAGCAGTGAAACACATATGAACACTGAAGCTTTCTTT.

This chain joins TRBV5-4 and TRBJ2-3; weak D call: TRBD2 (5 bases). This CDR3 contains 15 residues. The germline CDR1 and CDR2 sequences are SGHNT and YYREEE (reference sequence). The V end lost 4 bases, the J end lost 2 bases, and 14 bases lay between the germline ends. The CDR3 region is CASSKDWTDTDTQYF. CDR3 in DNA: TGTGCCAGCAGCAAGGACTGGACGGACACAGATACGCAGTATTTT.

The V call is TRBV12-5, the J call TRBJ2-5, with D uncertain. This CDR3 is 12 amino acids long. Germline CDR1 reads LGHNT; CDR2 reads FRNRAP. Between the trimmed V and J ends, which lost 6 bases and 4 bases, there was a span of 9 bases. CDR3 sequence reads: CASGRERETQYF. CDR3 nucleotide sequence: TGTGCTAGTGGCCGCGAGAGAGAGACCCAGTACTTC.

The chain employs TRBV7-6 and TRBJ2-5; 11 positions match TRBD1. The germline V gene encodes CDR1 SGHVS and CDR2 FNYEAQ. CDR3 length equals 18 residues. V was clipped by 1 base and J by 5 bases; unmatched bases: 12. This CDR3 is CASSLGAGTGGSAETQYF. The CDR3 nucleotides are TGTGCCAGCAGCTTAGGAGCAGGGACAGGGGGTTCGGCGGAGACCCAGTACTTC.

The V and J genes are TRBV6-5 and TRBJ2-2; no firm D call. The V end was cut by 8 bases, the J end by 8 bases, with 12 bases between. Germline V CDR1 and CDR2: MNHEY, SVGAGI. The CDR3 is 12 amino acids. CDR3 protein: CASADSIGELFF. In DNA form, the CDR3 reads TGTGCCAGCGCAGACTCAATAGGGGAGCTGTTTTTT.

This rearrangement joins TRBV5-1 to TRBJ1-1; no firm D call. CDR3 size: 13 residues. CDR1 and CDR2 from the germline V gene are SGHRS and YFSETQ. Between the trimmed V and J ends, which lost 3 bases and 1 base, there was a span of 7 bases. CDR3 loop: CASSYRENTEAFF. CDR3 in DNA: TGCGCCAGCAGCTATAGAGAGAACACTGAAGCTTTCTTT.

The chain is built from TRBV19 and TRBJ1-2, with D tentatively TRBD1 (6 bases). Trimming pared 9 bases from V and 3 bases from J, leaving 14 bases between. Germline CDR1 is LNHDA and CDR2 is SQIVND (reference sequence). The CDR3 is 13 amino acids. The DNA of the CDR3 is TGTGCCAGCTCGCCGACAGGCGACTATGGCTACACCTTC. Translated: CASSPTGDYGYTF.

The V gene is TRBV27, the J gene TRBJ1-1, with D maybe TRBD1 (6 bases). This CDR3 is 14 amino acids long. Germline V CDR1 and CDR2: MNHEY, SMNVEV (reference sequence). The V end lost 3 bases, the J end lost 5 bases, and 13 bases lay between the germline ends. DNA of the CDR3: TGTGCCAGCAGTTTCACAGGGATATCGACTGAAGCTTTCTTT. It specifies CASSFTGISTEAFF.

V gene TRBV11-2 combines with J gene TRBJ1-6; D perhaps matches TRBD1 (6 bases). There are 15 residues in the CDR3. The V gene lost 5 bases and the J gene lost 7 bases, with 15 bases spanning the gap. Germline V CDR1 and CDR2: SGHAT, FQNNGV. DNA for the CDR3: TGTGCCAGCAGCGGCCGATCCCAGGGGAATTCACCCCTCCACTTT. Translating it yields CASSGRSQGNSPLHF.

This chain uses TRBV4-1 with TRBJ1-1; 12 positions agree with TRBD1. The trim removed 6 bases at V and 4 bases at J, leaving 15 bases unmatched. Per the germline V gene, CDR1 is MGHRA and CDR2 is YSYEKL. CDR3 length: 18 residues. CDR3 coding DNA: TGCGCCAGCAGACAACCCGGGACAGGGGGCGTTTTTTTCACTGAAGCTTTCTTT. Its translation: CASRQPGTGGVFFTEAFF.

DNA of the CDR3: TGTGCCAGCAGAGGAGGAGGCGGAGACACCATATATTTT. Amino acids: CASRGGGGDTIYF. V usage is TRBV2 and J usage is TRBJ1-3; no firm D call. Trimming shortened V by 6 bases and J by 8 bases, and 14 bases separated the two germline ends. Germline V gene sequence: CDR1 SNHLY, CDR2 FYNNEI. The CDR3 covers 13 residues.